This TCR beta chain appears in the sequencing data of a study of Ad26.COV2.S vaccination and SARS-CoV-2 variants. Germline lookup yields CDR1 SQVTM and CDR2 ANQGSEA. J gave up 3 bases and V 4 bases, and 8 bases lay outside the gene matches. This CDR3 comprises 15 residues. Treatment meaning: some 20 received Ad26.COV2.S at low or high dose, single or two shots; about 5 received placebo; per-sample allocation not given. The investigators took samples on day 63 after the first vaccine or placebo injection. The shot given was an Ad26 vector that makes Wuhan-strain SARS-CoV-2 spike. The method was immunoSEQ multiplex PCR; TCRdb's version includes in-frame clones alone and lacks a portion of them. Here the sample spans some 480,000 clones, roughly nine tenths being singletons.

The receptor was derived from a person between 18 and 65 years old who received the Ad26.COV2.S COVID-19 vaccine or a placebo. The chain uses TRBV29-1 and TRBJ2-3, with 9 bases that match TRBD1. The sample here was peripheral blood, taken in a trial of Ad26.COV2.S vaccine versus placebo. The CDR3, as DNA: TGCAGCGTTGCCGGACAGGGGAGCAGAACAGATACGCAGTATTTT. It codes for CSVAGQGSRTDTQYF.